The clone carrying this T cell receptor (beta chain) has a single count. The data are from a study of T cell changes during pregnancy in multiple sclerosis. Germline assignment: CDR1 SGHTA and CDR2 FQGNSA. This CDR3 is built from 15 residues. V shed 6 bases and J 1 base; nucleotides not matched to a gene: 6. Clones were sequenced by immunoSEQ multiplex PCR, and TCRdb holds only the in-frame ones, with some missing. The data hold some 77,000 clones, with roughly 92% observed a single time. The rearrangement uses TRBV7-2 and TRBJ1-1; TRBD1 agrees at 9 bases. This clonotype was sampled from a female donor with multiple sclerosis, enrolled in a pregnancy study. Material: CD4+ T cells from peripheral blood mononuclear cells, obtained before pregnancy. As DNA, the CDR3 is TGTGCCAGCAGTCGATCGGGACAGGGGAACACTGAAGCTTTCTTT. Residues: CASSRSGQGNTEAFF.